This section outlines one TCR beta chain sequence together with its context. Germline V lookup: CDR1 MNHEY, CDR2 SVGEGT. The CDR3 contains 14 residues. V shed 3 bases and J shed 3 bases, with 10 bases lying between them. The protocol was immunoSEQ multiplex PCR, while the TCRdb copy is restricted to in-frame clones and leaves out a portion. The sample consists of around 80,000 clones, roughly 91% of them appearing once. This entry belongs to a study of control samples from healthy donors and cancer patients. Input material: blood. The clonotype originates from a man aged 45-65 years in good health. The chain has TRBV6-2 or TRBV6-3 and TRBJ2-3; D is undetermined. The CDR3 sequence: CASSYTSQTDTQYF. CDR3 coding DNA: TGTGCCAGCAGTTATACCAGCCAAACAGATACGCAGTATTTT.